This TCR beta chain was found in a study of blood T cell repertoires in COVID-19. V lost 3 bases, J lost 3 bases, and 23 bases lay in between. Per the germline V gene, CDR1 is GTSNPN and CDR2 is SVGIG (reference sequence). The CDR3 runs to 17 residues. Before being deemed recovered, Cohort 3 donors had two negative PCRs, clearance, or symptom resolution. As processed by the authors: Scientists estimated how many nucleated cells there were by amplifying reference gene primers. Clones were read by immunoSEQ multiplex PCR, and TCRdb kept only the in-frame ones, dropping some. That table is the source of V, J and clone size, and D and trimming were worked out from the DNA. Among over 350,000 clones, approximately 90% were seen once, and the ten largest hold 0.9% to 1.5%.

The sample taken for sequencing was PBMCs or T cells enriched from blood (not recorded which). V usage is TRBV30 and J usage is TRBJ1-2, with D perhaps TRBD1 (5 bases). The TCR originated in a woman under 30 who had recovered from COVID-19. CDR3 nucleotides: TGTGCCTGGAGCACCGCGCAGGGACTCCTCCTCGACTATGGCTACACCTTC. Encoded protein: CAWSTAQGLLLDYGYTF.